This TCR beta chain was recovered during a study of post-analysis software for immune sequencing data. The overall study: The patients showed relapsing-remitting, secondary progressive and progressive-relapsing multiple sclerosis courses. Findings and limits, study-wide: Multiple sclerosis was associated with a significant reduction in normalized Chao1 diversity relative to controls. Controls had lower frequencies than patients of a handful of TRBV segments, which included TRBV5-6, TRBV5-1 and TRBV20-1. Same-batch preparations were strongly co-clustered by F measure.

About this clonotype itself: The antigen is not known.

Incorporated into the TCR beta cDNA libraries were unique molecular identifiers, which served to reduce PCR and sequencing biases. T cells numbering 1 to 10 million yielded cDNA molecules that totaled about 500,000. TCRdb reanalysed the PCR reads using MiXCR and keeps one entry per CDR3 protein. The sample lists over 150,000 distinct CDR3 sequences; about 30% were seen once. CDR1 and CDR2 (germline): MDHEN, SYDVKM. The CDR3 totals 15 residues. The V segment lost 8 bases and the J segment 2 bases; nucleotides outside the gene matches: 9. This receptor was obtained from a girl aged 5 to 17 with multiple sclerosis. Sequences were obtained from blood. The rearrangement joins TRBV28 to TRBJ2-3, with TRBD2 identical over 8 bases. CDR3 in amino acids: CASPALADFTDTQYF. The CDR3 region has the DNA TGTGCCAGCCCAGCACTAGCGGACTTCACAGATACGCAGTATTTT.